Included here is one TCR beta chain sequence, with context. The sample comes from a study of CD8 T cells in Susac syndrome. Random hexamers were used to reverse transcribe roughly 0.45 to 1 ug of RNA. MiXCR was run by TCRdb on the immunoSEQ multiplex PCR reads, yielding one entry per CDR3 protein. The sample holds some 200,000 distinct CDR3 sequences, about 90% seen once. In blood CD8+ and CD4+ T cells, TCR beta underwent sequencing. This CDR3 has 15 amino acids. Germline V gives CDR1 MNHEY, CDR2 SMNVEV (reference sequence). V was trimmed by 6 bases and J by 0 bases, leaving 12 bases between them. This chain links TRBV27 with TRBJ1-3; no clear D. Sequencing was carried out using CD8+ T cells from PBMCs. The TCR was taken from a human donor with multiple sclerosis. The CDR3 is CASSPLGGSGNTIYF. The DNA of the CDR3 is TGTGCCAGCAGCCCCCTGGGAGGCTCTGGAAACACCATATATTTT.